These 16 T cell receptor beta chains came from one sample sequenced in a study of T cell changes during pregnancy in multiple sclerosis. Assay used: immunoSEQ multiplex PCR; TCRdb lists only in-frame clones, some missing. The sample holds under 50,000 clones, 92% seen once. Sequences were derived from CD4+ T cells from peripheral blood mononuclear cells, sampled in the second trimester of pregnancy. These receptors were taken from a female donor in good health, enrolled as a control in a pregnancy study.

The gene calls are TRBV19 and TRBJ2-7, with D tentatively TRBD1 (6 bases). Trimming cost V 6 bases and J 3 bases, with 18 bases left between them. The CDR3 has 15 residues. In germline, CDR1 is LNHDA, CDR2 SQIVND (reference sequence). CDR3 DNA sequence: TGTGCCAGTAGCCTGAGGACAGTAAATAACTACGAGCAGTACTTC. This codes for CASSLRTVNNYEQYF.

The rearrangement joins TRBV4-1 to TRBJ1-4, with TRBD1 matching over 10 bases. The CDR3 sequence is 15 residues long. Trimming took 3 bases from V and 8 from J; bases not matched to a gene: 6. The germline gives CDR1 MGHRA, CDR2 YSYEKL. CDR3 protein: CASSQLGTGVEKLFF. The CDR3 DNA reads TGCGCCAGCAGCCAGCTCGGGACAGGGGTCGAAAAACTGTTTTTT.

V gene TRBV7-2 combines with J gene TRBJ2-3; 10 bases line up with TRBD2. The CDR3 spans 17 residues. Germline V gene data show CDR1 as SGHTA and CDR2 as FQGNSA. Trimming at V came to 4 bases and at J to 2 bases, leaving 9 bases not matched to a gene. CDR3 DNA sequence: TGTGCCAGCAGCTCCTGGGGTAGCGGGGGGATCACAGATACGCAGTATTTT. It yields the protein CASSSWGSGGITDTQYF. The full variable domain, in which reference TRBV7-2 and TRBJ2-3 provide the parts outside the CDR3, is GAGVSQSPSNKVTEKGKDVELRCDPISGHTALYWYRQSLGQGLEFLIYFQGNSAPDKSGLPSDRFSAERTGGSVSTLTIQRTQQEDSAVYLCASSSWGSGGITDTQYFGPGTRLTVL.

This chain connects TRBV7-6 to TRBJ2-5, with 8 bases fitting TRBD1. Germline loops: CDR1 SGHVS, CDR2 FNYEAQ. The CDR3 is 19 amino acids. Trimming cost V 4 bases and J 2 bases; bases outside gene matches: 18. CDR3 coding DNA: TGTGCCAGCAGCTCCGCCGGACAGGGTGTACCCCGTTTTCAAGAGACCCAGTACTTC. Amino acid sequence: CASSSAGQGVPRFQETQYF.

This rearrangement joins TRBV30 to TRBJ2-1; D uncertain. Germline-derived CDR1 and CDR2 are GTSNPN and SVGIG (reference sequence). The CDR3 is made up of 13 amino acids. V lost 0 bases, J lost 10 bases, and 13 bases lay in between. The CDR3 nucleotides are TGTGCCTGGAGTGTAGATCCGGGTGGGGAGCAGTTCTTC. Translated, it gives CAWSVDPGGEQFF. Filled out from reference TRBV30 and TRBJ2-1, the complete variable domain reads SQTIHQWPATLVQPVGSPLSLECTVEGTSNPNLYWYRQAAGRGLQLLFYSVGIGQISSEVPQNLSASRPQDRQFILSSKKLLLSDSGFYLCAWSVDPGGEQFFGPGTRLTVL.

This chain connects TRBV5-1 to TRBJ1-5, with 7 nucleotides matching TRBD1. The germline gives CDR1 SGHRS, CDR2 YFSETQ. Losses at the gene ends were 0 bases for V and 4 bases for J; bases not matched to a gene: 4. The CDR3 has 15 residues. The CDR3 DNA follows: TGCGCCAGCAGCTTGGTGCCAGGGGGGAATCAGCCCCAGCATTTT. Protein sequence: CASSLVPGGNQPQHF.

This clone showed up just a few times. The CDR3 reads CAWSTDRGNTEAFF. The CDR3 DNA follows: TGTGCCTGGAGCACGGACAGGGGAAACACTGAAGCTTTCTTT. The chain combines TRBV30 with TRBJ1-1, with 9 positions matching TRBD1. Germline trimming cut 3 bases from V and 2 bases from J; bases unmatched to any gene: 4. Per germline, CDR1 GTSNPN and CDR2 SVGIG (reference sequence). There are 14 residues in the CDR3. Looking up the rest from reference TRBV30 and TRBJ1-1 gives the full variable domain: SQTIHQWPATLVQPVGSPLSLECTVEGTSNPNLYWYRQAAGRGLQLLFYSVGIGQISSEVPQNLSASRPQDRQFILSSKKLLLSDSGFYLCAWSTDRGNTEAFFGQGTRLTVV.

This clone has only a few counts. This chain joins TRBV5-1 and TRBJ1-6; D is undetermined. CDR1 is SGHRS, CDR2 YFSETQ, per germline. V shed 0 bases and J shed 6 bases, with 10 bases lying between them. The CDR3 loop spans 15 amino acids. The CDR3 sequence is CASSLDEGSNSPLHF. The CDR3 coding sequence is TGCGCCAGCAGCTTGGATGAAGGGAGTAATTCACCCCTCCACTTT.

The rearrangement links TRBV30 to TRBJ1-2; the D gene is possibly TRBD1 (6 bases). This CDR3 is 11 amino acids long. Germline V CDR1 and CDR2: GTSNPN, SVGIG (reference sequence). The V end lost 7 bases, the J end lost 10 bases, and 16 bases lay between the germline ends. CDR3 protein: CALRGLRVYTF. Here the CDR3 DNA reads TGTGCCTTGCGGGGGCTGCGTGTCTACACCTTC.

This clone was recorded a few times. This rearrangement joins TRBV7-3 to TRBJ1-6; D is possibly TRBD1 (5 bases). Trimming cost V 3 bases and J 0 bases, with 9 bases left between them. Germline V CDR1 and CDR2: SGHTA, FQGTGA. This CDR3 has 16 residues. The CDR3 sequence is CASSFRGSSYNSPLHF. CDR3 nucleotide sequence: TGTGCCAGCAGCTTTAGGGGAAGCTCCTATAATTCACCCCTCCACTTT. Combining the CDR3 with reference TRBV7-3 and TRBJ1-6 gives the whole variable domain GAGVSQTPSNKVTEKGKYVELRCDPISGHTALYWYRQSLGQGPEFLIYFQGTGAADDSGLPNDRFFAVRPEGSVSTLKIQRTERGDSAVYLCASSFRGSSYNSPLHFGNGTRLTVT.

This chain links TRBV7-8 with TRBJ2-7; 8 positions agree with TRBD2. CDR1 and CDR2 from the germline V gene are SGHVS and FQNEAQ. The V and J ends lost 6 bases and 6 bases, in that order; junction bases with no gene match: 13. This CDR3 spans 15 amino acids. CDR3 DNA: TGTGCCAGCAGGGTATTAGCGGGGCCCGGAAGCGAGCAGTACTTC. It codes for CASRVLAGPGSEQYF.

The CDR3 here is CACKGGLVGEQYF. DNA for the CDR3: TGTGCCTGCAAGGGGGGGCTGGTAGGAGAGCAGTACTTC. This rearrangement joins TRBV7-2 to TRBJ2-7; weak D call: TRBD2 (7 bases). There are 13 residues in the CDR3. V lost 11 bases, J lost 7 bases, and 21 bases lay in between. In germline, CDR1 is SGHTA, CDR2 FQGNSA.

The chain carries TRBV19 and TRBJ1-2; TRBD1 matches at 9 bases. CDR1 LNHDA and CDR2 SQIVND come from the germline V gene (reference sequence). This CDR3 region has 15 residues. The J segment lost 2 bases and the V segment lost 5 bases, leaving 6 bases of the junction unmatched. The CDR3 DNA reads TGTGCCAGTAGTCTACAGGGGGCACCCAACTATGGCTACACCTTC. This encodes CASSLQGAPNYGYTF.

The CDR3 loop is CSVRDRVDNEQFF. Here the CDR3 DNA reads TGCAGCGTTCGGGACAGGGTGGACAATGAGCAGTTCTTC. The chain employs TRBV29-1 and TRBJ2-1, with 9 bases lining up with TRBD1. V shed 5 bases, J shed 5 bases, and the junction held 4 bases outside the gene matches. CDR1 is SQVTM, CDR2 ANQGSEA, per germline. This CDR3 contains 13 residues.

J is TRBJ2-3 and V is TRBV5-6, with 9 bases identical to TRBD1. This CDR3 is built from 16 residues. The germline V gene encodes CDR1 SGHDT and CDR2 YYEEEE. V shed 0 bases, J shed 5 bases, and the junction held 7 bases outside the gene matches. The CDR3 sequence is CASSLAWDRELDTQYF. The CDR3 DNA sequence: TGTGCCAGCAGCTTGGCCTGGGACAGGGAGTTAGATACGCAGTATTTT.

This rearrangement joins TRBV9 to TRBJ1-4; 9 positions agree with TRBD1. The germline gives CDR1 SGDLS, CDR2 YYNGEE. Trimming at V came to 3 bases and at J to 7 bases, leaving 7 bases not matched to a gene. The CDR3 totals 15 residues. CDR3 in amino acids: CASSANTGQGEKLFF. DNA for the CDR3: TGTGCCAGCAGCGCCAACACGGGACAGGGTGAAAAACTGTTTTTT.